The text below deals with one T cell receptor (beta chain). The data stem from a study of blood T cell repertoires in COVID-19. About the research overall: Samples came from the United States, Italy and Spain, spanning acute and convalescent COVID-19. T cells, B-cell-depleted T cells, or PBMCs provided the cDNA or gDNA that served as material.

V lost 6 bases and J lost 1; bases outside the gene matches: 4. This CDR3 has 15 residues. The germline V gene encodes CDR1 LNHDA and CDR2 SQIVND (reference sequence). Authors' data handling: Estimates of nucleated cell counts were drawn from the amplification of reference gene primers. Generated by immunoSEQ multiplex PCR, the TCRdb table keeps only in-frame clones and is missing some. The V and J calls and clone size are taken from that table; D and trimming were inferred from the DNA. This sample has approximately 60,000 clones; roughly 82% occur once, and the top ten carry less than 25%. The chain links TRBV19 to TRBJ1-5; TRBD1 matches at 9 bases. Sequenced material: peripheral blood. This receptor was taken from an older woman with acute or convalescent COVID-19. The CDR3 DNA reads TGTGCCAGTAGATTACAGGGGGCCAGCAATCAGCCCCAGCATTTT. Translation gives CASRLQGASNQPQHF.